The 28 T cell receptor beta chains below were found in one sample sequenced in a study of T-cell reconstitution after alpha-beta-depleted transplantation in children. Researchers prepared the TCRbeta library using unique molecular identifiers, the study reports. Using its own MiXCR run on the PCR reads, TCRdb lists one record per CDR3 protein. The repertoire holds 190,000 or so distinct CDR3 sequences, with about 6.8% as singletons. This specimen was PBMCs from the stem cell graft donor, taken from the stem cell graft. These TCRs come from a human donor who donated a stem cell graft to a child with Wiskott-Aldrich syndrome.

This clonotype was counted ten times or more. This chain links TRBV10-3 with TRBJ2-3, with 9 bases that match TRBD2. V shed 3 bases, J shed 4 bases, and the junction held 5 bases outside the gene matches. Germline CDR1 reads ENHRY; CDR2 reads SYGVKD. The CDR3 totals 15 residues. The CDR3 bases are TGTGCCATCAGTGACGGCGGGGGGGCATCAGATACGCAGTATTTT. This gives the protein CAISDGGGASDTQYF.

This clonotype was counted ten times or more. This chain joins TRBV6-2 or TRBV6-3 and TRBJ2-7; 7 bases map to TRBD1. Germline V gives CDR1 MNHEY, CDR2 SVGEGT. J lost 5 bases, V lost 11 bases, and 15 bases had no gene match. CDR3 length: 14 residues. The CDR3 region is CAAQDRDRFHEQYF. CDR3 nucleotides: TGTGCCGCCCAAGACCGGGACAGATTTCACGAGCAGTACTTC.

The chain combines TRBV12-3 or TRBV12-4 with TRBJ1-2; D is ambiguous. The CDR3 is made up of 12 amino acids. V lost 7 bases to trimming and J lost 4 bases, with 10 bases between them. The CDR3 sequence is CASNFGVYGYTF. In DNA, the CDR3 is TGTGCCAGCAATTTCGGGGTCTATGGCTACACCTTC.

Ten or more counts support this clonotype. The CDR3 region is CSARAGYNEQFF. The CDR3 region has the DNA TGCAGTGCCCGTGCAGGGTACAATGAGCAGTTCTTC. This chain connects TRBV20-1 to TRBJ2-1; D might be TRBD1 (5 bases). The length of the CDR3 is 12 residues. Per the germline V gene, CDR1 is DFQATT and CDR2 is SNEGSKA (reference sequence). V was pared by 6 bases and J by 4 bases, with 10 bases between.

This clonotype was counted at least ten times. V gene TRBV6-5 combines with J gene TRBJ2-1; 9 bases fit TRBD1. With V trimmed by 0 bases and J by 5 bases, 2 bases remained unmatched. Germline V gene lookup returns CDR1 MNHEY and CDR2 SVGAGI. This CDR3 region has 15 residues. The CDR3: CASSYSRTGDNEQFF. CDR3 in DNA: TGTGCCAGCAGTTACTCGAGGACAGGGGACAATGAGCAGTTCTTC.

This clonotype was counted ten times or more. The chain combines TRBV20-1 with TRBJ1-2; D may be TRBD1 (6 bases). CDR1 is DFQATT and CDR2 is SNEGSKA in the germline V gene (reference sequence). The CDR3 is 11 residues long. V shed 7 bases and J shed 3 bases, with 9 bases lying between them. CDR3 region: CSGYRDYGYTF. The CDR3, as DNA: TGCAGTGGGTACAGGGACTATGGCTACACCTTC.

About this clonotype itself: A much more abundant neighbour one base away suggests this may be a read error. V is TRBV28 and J is TRBJ2-1; a possible D gene is TRBD2 (5 bases). Germline CDR1 is MDHEN and CDR2 is SYDVKM. The CDR3 consists of 17 residues. For the CDR3, the DNA is TGTGCCAGCAGTCCCGGACTGAGCAGACACCCCTACAATGAGCGGTTCTTC. It encodes CASSPGLSRHPYNERFF.

In this sample, this clonotype turned up many times. The rearrangement uses TRBV9 and TRBJ2-3; D may be TRBD1 (5 bases). CDR1 SGDLS and CDR2 YYNGEE come from the germline V gene. The V end was cut by 3 bases, the J end by 0 bases, with 11 bases between. This CDR3 has 15 residues. The CDR3 spells CASSAKGWSTDTQYF. The CDR3 DNA follows: TGTGCCAGCAGCGCGAAGGGGTGGAGCACAGATACGCAGTATTTT.

The table lists this clonotype with a few counts. The rearrangement links TRBV18 to TRBJ2-1; D unresolved. The V and J ends lost 2 bases and 3 bases respectively, with 14 bases between them. The CDR3 runs to 16 residues. Germline V gene lookup returns CDR1 KGHSH and CDR2 LQKENI. In nucleotides, the CDR3 is TGTGCCAGCTCACCAAGGAGTAGTGGGCTCTACAATGAGCAGTTCTTC. As protein: CASSPRSSGLYNEQFF.

There are many counts of this clonotype. One junction end does not reproduce the germline sequence, and a read error may be involved. The J gene is TRBJ1-1, the V gene TRBV5-1; no clear D gene. The germline CDR1 and CDR2 sequences are SGHRS and YFSETQ. This CDR3 is 14 amino acids long. DNA for the CDR3: TGTGCCAGCAGCTTGGGCGCAGGGAACACTGAAGCTTTCTTT. Residues: CASSLGAGNTEAFF.

The J gene is TRBJ1-1, the V gene TRBV7-9, with D unclear. The CDR3 runs to 15 residues. Germline V CDR1 and CDR2: SEHNR, FQNEAQ (reference sequence). The V and J ends lost 5 bases and 2 bases respectively, with 15 bases between them. The CDR3 DNA sequence: TGTGCCAGCAGCCCCCCGGCGCGGGGAAACACTGAAGCTTTCTTT. This encodes CASSPPARGNTEAFF.

This clonotype was observed many times. This chain joins TRBV5-1 and TRBJ2-5, with 7 bases matching TRBD1. CDR3 size: 18 residues. The V gene end was trimmed by 4 bases and the J gene end by 0 bases; junction bases not matched to a gene: 15. Germline CDR1 is SGHRS and CDR2 is YFSETQ. The CDR3 loop is CASSLKGGARPYQETQYF. The CDR3 DNA sequence: TGCGCCAGCAGCCTAAAAGGGGGCGCGAGGCCTTACCAAGAGACCCAGTACTTC.

Many counts were recorded for this clonotype. This sequence joins TRBV20-1 and TRBJ2-6, with 8 bases fitting TRBD2. Germline CDR1 reads DFQATT; CDR2 reads SNEGSKA (reference sequence). The CDR3 is 18 amino acids. J was trimmed by 0 bases and V by 0 bases; bases with no gene match: 7. CDR3 in amino acids: CSARDGGGGTSGANVLTF. Written as DNA, the CDR3 is TGCAGTGCTAGAGATGGTGGCGGGGGGACCTCTGGGGCCAACGTCCTGACTTTC.

This clonotype was observed many times. The chain uses TRBV6-5 and TRBJ2-7; D might be TRBD1 or TRBD2, each matching 6 bases. The CDR3 spans 15 residues. CDR1 and CDR2 (germline): MNHEY, SVGAGI. Trimming stripped 6 bases from V and 4 bases from J, with 19 bases between. In DNA form, the CDR3 reads TGTGCCAGCAGCCCGACAGGAGGGGGGATTTACGAGCAGTACTTC. This sequence encodes CASSPTGGGIYEQYF.

This clonotype occurred many times. The genes are TRBV18 and TRBJ1-5; 7 bases align to TRBD1. The V gene's germline CDR1 is KGHSH and CDR2 LQKENI. V was pared by 8 bases and J by 9 bases, with 13 bases of the junction left unmatched. The CDR3 totals 14 residues. The CDR3 DNA sequence: TGTGCCAGCGCCGAGACAGGGACGTTTCGGCCCCAGCATTTT. Translating gives CASAETGTFRPQHF.

This clonotype was detected many times. J is TRBJ1-4 and V is TRBV29-1; D call uncertain. Per the germline V gene, CDR1 is SQVTM and CDR2 is ANQGSEA. The CDR3 length is 13 residues. Trimming stripped 4 bases from V and 3 bases from J, with 9 bases between. The DNA of the CDR3 is TGCAGCGTTGTTCCGGGGTCTAATGAAAAACTGTTTTTT. This sequence encodes CSVVPGSNEKLFF.

This clonotype was counted many times. The rearrangement links TRBV10-3 to TRBJ2-1; 13 nucleotides align to TRBD2. This CDR3 is built from 19 residues. In germline, CDR1 is ENHRY, CDR2 SYGVKD. V lost 4 bases to trimming and J lost 0 bases; unmatched junction nucleotides: 9. The CDR3 DNA reads as TGTGCCATCAGTGTGGGACTAGCGGGGTACCTTAGCTCCTACAATGAGCAGTTCTTC. Its translation: CAISVGLAGYLSSYNEQFF.

Many counts were recorded for this clonotype. The V call is TRBV20-1, the J call TRBJ2-1, with 8 bases matching TRBD1. J lost 7 bases, V lost 2 bases, and 7 bases had no gene match. Germline V gene lookup returns CDR1 DFQATT and CDR2 SNEGSKA (reference sequence). CDR3 length: 14 amino acids. CDR3: CSARNRTGTNEQFF. CDR3 in DNA: TGCAGTGCTAGAAACCGGACAGGGACGAATGAGCAGTTCTTC.

This clonotype came up many times. J is TRBJ2-2 and V is TRBV20-1; D is unresolved. V was shortened by 3 bases and J by 0 bases, with 5 bases between the two germline ends. Germline values: CDR1 DFQATT, CDR2 SNEGSKA (reference sequence). The CDR3 extends over 13 amino acids. The CDR3 region has the DNA TGCAGTGCTAGTCCCTCGAACACCGGGGAGCTGTTTTTT. This sequence encodes CSASPSNTGELFF.

This clonotype was recorded many times. The chain couples TRBV4-1 to TRBJ1-1; D ambiguous. Germline lookup yields CDR1 MGHRA and CDR2 YSYEKL. The CDR3 runs 14 residues. V dropped 5 bases and J dropped 4 bases, with 14 bases sitting between them. Here the CDR3 reads CASSSRAAGTEAFF. The CDR3 DNA is TGCGCCAGCAGCTCAAGGGCGGCGGGCACTGAAGCTTTCTTT.

This clonotype was counted many times. The J gene is TRBJ2-5, the V gene TRBV19; D is possibly TRBD1 or TRBD2 (5 bases each). The CDR3 runs 16 residues. V lost 6 bases and J 5 bases, leaving 22 bases between the germline ends. CDR1 is LNHDA, CDR2 SQIVND, per germline (reference sequence). The DNA for the CDR3 is TGTGCCAGTAGCGCAACTCCGGGACGCCAAGGGGAGACCCAGTACTTC. It translates to CASSATPGRQGETQYF.

This clonotype was recorded many times. This chain connects TRBV7-9 to TRBJ2-2; 8 bases are a match to TRBD2. CDR1 is SEHNR and CDR2 is FQNEAQ in the germline V gene (reference sequence). The V and J ends lost 2 bases and 0 bases, in that order; junction bases with no gene match: 5. This CDR3 has 17 amino acids. The CDR3 spells CASSLMSSGANTGELFF. CDR3 coding DNA: TGTGCCAGCAGCTTAATGAGTAGCGGGGCGAACACCGGGGAGCTGTTTTTT.

This clonotype has a count of ten or more. The chain uses TRBV5-1 and TRBJ1-1; possible D gene TRBD1, 5 bases. V was cut by 4 bases and J by 2 bases, with 12 bases left in between. This CDR3 has 14 amino acids. In germline, CDR1 is SGHRS, CDR2 YFSETQ. CDR3 amino acids: CASSEPTENTEAFF. CDR3 bases: TGCGCCAGCAGCGAACCGACAGAAAACACTGAAGCTTTCTTT.

This clonotype was seen at least ten times. The chain uses TRBV30 and TRBJ2-7, with D hard to call. The CDR3 extends over 12 amino acids. V was shortened by 0 bases and J by 5 bases, with 8 bases between the two germline ends. The germline V gene has CDR1 GTSNPN and CDR2 SVGIG (reference sequence). CDR3 protein: CAWSVLRDEQYF. DNA of the CDR3: TGTGCCTGGAGTGTACTTAGGGACGAGCAGTACTTC.

This clonotype has at least ten counts. The chain has TRBV6-5 and TRBJ2-3; possibly TRBD1 or TRBD2 for D (5 bases each). Per the germline V gene, CDR1 is MNHEY and CDR2 is SVGAGI. This CDR3 is 17 amino acids long. Trimming took off 0 bases at V and 5 bases at J, with 18 bases between the two ends. This CDR3 reads CASSYSGWSGRKDTQYF. The CDR3 region has the DNA TGTGCCAGCAGTTACTCGGGATGGTCGGGACGGAAAGATACGCAGTATTTT.

This clonotype was detected ten times or more. The chain couples TRBV29-1 to TRBJ2-7, with 7 bases fitting TRBD1. Germline CDR1 and CDR2: SQVTM and ANQGSEA. V lost 2 bases and J lost 2; bases outside the gene matches: 6. CDR3 size: 14 residues. In nucleotides, the CDR3 is TGCAGCGTTGAACTCCGGGACAGCGCCTACGAGCAGTACTTC. Translation gives CSVELRDSAYEQYF.

The sample holds a few counts of this clonotype. The chain employs TRBV7-2 and TRBJ1-1; perhaps TRBD1 as D (5 bases). Germline V gives CDR1 SGHTA, CDR2 FQGNSA. This CDR3 region has 14 residues. V shed 2 bases and J shed 11 bases, with 18 bases lying between them. The CDR3 DNA reads as TGTGCCAGCAGCTTAATTCGGGGCACCGGTTATGCTTTCTTT. This translates into CASSLIRGTGYAFF.

This clonotype was seen a few times. The chain couples TRBV5-6 to TRBJ2-1; possibly TRBD1 or TRBD2 for D (5 bases each). Trimming cost V 6 bases and J 3 bases, with 13 bases left between them. The CDR3 runs to 14 residues. The germline CDR1 and CDR2 sequences are SGHDT and YYEEEE. The DNA for the CDR3 is TGTGCCAGCACCCTGGTGGGGGACTACAATGAGCAGTTCTTC. Translation gives CASTLVGDYNEQFF.